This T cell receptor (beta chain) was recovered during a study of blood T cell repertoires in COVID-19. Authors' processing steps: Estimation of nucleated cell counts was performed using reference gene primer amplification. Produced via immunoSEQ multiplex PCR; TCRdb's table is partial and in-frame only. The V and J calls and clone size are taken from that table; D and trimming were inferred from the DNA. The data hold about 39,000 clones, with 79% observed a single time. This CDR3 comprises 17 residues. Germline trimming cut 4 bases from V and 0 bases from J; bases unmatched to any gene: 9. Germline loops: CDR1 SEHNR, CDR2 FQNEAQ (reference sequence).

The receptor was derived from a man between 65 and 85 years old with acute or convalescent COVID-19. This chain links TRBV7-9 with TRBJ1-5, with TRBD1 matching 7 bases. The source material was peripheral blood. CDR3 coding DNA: TGTGCCAGCAGCTCAGGGGGACAGTCATCTAGCAATCAGCCCCAGCATTTT. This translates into CASSSGGQSSSNQPQHF.